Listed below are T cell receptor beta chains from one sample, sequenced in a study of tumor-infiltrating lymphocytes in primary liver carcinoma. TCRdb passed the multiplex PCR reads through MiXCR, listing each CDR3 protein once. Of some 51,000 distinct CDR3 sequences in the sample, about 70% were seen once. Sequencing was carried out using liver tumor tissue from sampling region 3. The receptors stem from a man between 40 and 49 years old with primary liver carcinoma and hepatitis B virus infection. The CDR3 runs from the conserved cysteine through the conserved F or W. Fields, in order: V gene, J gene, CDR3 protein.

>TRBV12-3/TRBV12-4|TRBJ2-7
CASSYTTGSYEQYF
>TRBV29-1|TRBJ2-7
CSVYQGPQGSSYEQYF
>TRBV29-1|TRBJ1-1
CSVGKGSTVAFF
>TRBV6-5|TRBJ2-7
CASSKDGGQASHEQYF
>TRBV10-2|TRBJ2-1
CAGSRYSGTSNEQFF
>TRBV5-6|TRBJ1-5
CASSWWDGNQPQHF
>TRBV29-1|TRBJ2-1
CSGMPEQGVDERFF
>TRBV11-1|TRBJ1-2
CASSLARQGGGYTF
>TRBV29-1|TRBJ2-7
CSVNRGGRNEQYF
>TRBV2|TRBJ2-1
CASRLEGLNPYNEQFF
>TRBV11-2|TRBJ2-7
CVSSIDPPGQGNYELYF
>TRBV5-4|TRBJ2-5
CASSLAPKAGVGDTQYF
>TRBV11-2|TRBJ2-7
CASSLFGAKEQYF
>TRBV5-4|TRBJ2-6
CANSSILAAGANVLTF
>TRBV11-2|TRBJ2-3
CVGRARELADTQYF
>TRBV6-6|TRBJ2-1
CAGSYGTVPSSYNEQFF
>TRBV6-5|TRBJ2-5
CANSYSTGTRYF
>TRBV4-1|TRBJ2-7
CTCSRSFGGVDEQYF
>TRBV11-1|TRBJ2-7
CASSFDFARTGRPYEQYF
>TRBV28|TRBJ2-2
CASSIGETNNGELFF
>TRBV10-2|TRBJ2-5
CASSNGLPIQETQYF
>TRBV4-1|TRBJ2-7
CTSSQLGETSGSYEQYF
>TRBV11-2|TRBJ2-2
CVSSLVAQAGTGGLLF
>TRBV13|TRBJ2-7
CASSPRDRGYEQYF
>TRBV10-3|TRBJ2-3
CAISAESSRTYTQYF
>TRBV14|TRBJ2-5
CASSQELEETQYF
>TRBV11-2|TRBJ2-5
CASSLESKGTQYF
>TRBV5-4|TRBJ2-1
CASSLVSAMKGNEQFF
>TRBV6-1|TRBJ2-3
CASSPDRVRWGPAGTRADTQYF
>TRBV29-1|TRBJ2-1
CSVNGNSYNGQFF
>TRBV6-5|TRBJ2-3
CASSYSGGTGDTHYF
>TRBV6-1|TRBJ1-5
CASTLTGTPQHF
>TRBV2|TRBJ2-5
CASSGTGQETQYF
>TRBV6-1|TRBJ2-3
CASSEPPSGPYSTDTRYF
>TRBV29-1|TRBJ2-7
CSVGAQGSYGQYF
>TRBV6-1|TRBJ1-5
CASSETTPDSTKPQHF
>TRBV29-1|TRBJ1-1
CSVDGQGATEAFF
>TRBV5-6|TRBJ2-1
CASSPVVGSSYNEQFF
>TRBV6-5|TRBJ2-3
CASSYSPTGINTDTQYF
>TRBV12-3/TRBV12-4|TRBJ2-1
CASSRASVSNEQFF
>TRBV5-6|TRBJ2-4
CASRPGRIVTGGELAKNIQYF
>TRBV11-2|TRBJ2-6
CADSLRPGHSSGVNVLTF
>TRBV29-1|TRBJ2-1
CSVEQTSGQFF
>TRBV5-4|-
CASSLAGLAGANEQYF
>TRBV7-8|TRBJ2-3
CASSLDGPGAGTQYF